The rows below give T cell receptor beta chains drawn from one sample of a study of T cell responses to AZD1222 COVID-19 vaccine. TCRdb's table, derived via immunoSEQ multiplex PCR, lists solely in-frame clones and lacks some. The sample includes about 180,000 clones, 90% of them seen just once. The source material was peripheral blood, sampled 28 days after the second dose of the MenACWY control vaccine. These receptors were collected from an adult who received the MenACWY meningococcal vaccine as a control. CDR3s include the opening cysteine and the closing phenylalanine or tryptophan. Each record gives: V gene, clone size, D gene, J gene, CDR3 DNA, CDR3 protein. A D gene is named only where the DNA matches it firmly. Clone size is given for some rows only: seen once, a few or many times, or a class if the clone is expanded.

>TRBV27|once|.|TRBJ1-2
TGTGCCAGCGGTTTGCGGGAGGGCTACACCTTC
CASGLREGYTF
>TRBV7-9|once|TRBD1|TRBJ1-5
TGTGCCAGCAGAGGCGGGGGACAGGGCGATCAGCCCCAGCATTTT
CASRGGGQGDQPQHF
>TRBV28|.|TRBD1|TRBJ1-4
TGTGCCAGCAGTTTACCCGACAGGGGGCTGATAGGTGAAAAACTGTTTTTT
CASSLPDRGLIGEKLFF
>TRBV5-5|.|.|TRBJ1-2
TGTGCCAGCAGCTTGTTAGTACCGTATGGCTACACCTTC
CASSLLVPYGYTF
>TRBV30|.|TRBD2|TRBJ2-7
TGTGCCTGGAGTGGGCTAGCGGAGAACGAGCAGTACTTC
CAWSGLAENEQYF
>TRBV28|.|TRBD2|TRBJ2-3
TGTGCCAGTACCGGGACTAGCGGTGGCACAGATACGCAGTATTTT
CASTGTSGGTDTQYF
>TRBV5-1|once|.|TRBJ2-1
TGCGCCAGCAGTCTCTACAGAGGCAACAATGAGCAGTTCTTC
CASSLYRGNNEQFF
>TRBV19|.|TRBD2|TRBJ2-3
TGTGCCAGCCGATTAGCGGGGCACACAGATACGCAGTATTTT
CASRLAGHTDTQYF
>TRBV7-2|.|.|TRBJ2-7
TGTGCCAGCAGCTTAGATTGGGACCCCGGAACCTACGAGCAGTACTTC
CASSLDWDPGTYEQYF
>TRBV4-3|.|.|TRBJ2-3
TGCGCCAGCAGCCAAGTTTTCGCGGATACGCAGTATTTT
CASSQVFADTQYF
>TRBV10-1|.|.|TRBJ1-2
TGCGCCAGCAGTGAGTCGATCCAGGGCGGATACACCTTC
CASSESIQGGYTF
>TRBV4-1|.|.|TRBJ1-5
TGCGCCAGCAGCCAGTCCCGGGACAGCAATCAGCCCCAGCATTTT
CASSQSRDSNQPQHF
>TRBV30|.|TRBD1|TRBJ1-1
TGTGCCTGGAGTGGATCCCAGGGGGCTAACACTGAAGCTTTCTTT
CAWSGSQGANTEAFF
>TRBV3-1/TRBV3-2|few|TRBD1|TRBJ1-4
TGTGCCAGCAGCCAGTGGACAGGGGGCGAAAAACTGTTTTTT
CASSQWTGGEKLFF
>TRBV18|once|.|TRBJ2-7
TGTGCCAGCTCACCAGCAAGCCTCCACTACGAGCAGTACTTC
CASSPASLHYEQYF
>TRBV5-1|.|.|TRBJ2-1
TGCGCCAGCAGTTCCTCCGGGACATCTGGCGGTGAGCAGTTCTTC
CASSSSGTSGGEQFF
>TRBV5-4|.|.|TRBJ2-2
TGTGCCAGCAGCTTGGTAGACGTGAGGTCCGGGGAGCTGTTTTTT
CASSLVDVRSGELFF
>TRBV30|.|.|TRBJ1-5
TGTGCCTGGGGTGGGACCGCTAGTCAGCCCCAGCATTTT
CAWGGTASQPQHF
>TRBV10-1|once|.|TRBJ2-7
TGCGCCAGCAGTGGCCAGTCCGAGCAGTACTTC
CASSGQSEQYF
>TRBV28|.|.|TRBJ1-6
TGTGCCAGCAGTTTATATTTGGTGGGTCCCGGGACTGGGTTTGGATCACCCCTCCACTTT
CASSLYLVGPGTGFGSPLHF
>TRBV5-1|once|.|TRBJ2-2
TGCGCCAGCAGCCTCTCAGGGGCCCTGAACACCGGGGAGCTGTTTTTT
CASSLSGALNTGELFF
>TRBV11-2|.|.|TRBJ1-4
TGTGCCAGCAGCTCCGGGACACCTAATGAAAAACTGTTTTTT
CASSSGTPNEKLFF
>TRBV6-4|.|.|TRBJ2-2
TGTGCCAGCAGAATCGAGGGGGTGAGCACCGGGGAGCTGTTTTTT
CASRIEGVSTGELFF
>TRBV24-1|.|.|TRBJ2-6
TGTGCCACCAGTGATCTCCGGGACCACAACGTCCTGACTTTC
CATSDLRDHNVLTF
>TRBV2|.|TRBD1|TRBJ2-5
TGTGCCAGCAACGGACAGGGCCCAGAGACCCAGTACTTC
CASNGQGPETQYF
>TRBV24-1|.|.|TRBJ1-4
TGTGCCACCAGTGATTCAGGGGTTGGGGAAAAACTGTTTTTT
CATSDSGVGEKLFF
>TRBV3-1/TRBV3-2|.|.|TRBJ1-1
TGTGCCAGCAGCCGCGGGACATTTTTCAACACTGAAGCTTTCTTT
CASSRGTFFNTEAFF
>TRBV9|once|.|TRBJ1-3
TGTGCCAGCAGCGTAGGAGCAGGGGCTAATGGAAACACCATATATTTT
CASSVGAGANGNTIYF
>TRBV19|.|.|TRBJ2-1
TGTGCCAGTAGTATCGTGAGGGGGAATGAGCAGTTCTTC
CASSIVRGNEQFF
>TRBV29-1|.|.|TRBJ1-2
TGCAGCGTTGGGCACAACTATGGCTACACCTTC
CSVGHNYGYTF
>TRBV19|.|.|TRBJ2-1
TGTGCCAGTAGTCCCTGGGTAGGGCCCAATGAGCAGTTCTTC
CASSPWVGPNEQFF
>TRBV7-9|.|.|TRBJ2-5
TGTGCCAGCAGCTTAGGGGGCGGACAAGAGACCCAGTACTTC
CASSLGGGQETQYF
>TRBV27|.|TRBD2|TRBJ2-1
TGTGCCAGCAGTTTATTGCCACCCCTTGGAGCGGGAGATGAGCAGTTCTTC
CASSLLPPLGAGDEQFF
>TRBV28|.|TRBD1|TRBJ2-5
TGTGCCAGCACCCAGGACAGGGTACGAGAGACCCAGTACTTC
CASTQDRVRETQYF
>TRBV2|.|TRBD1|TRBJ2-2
TGTGCCATCCGAACCGGGACAGGGACCTGGTGGGAGCTGTTTTTT
CAIRTGTGTWWELFF
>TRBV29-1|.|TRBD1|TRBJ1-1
TGCAGCGTTGGGGGACAGGGATGGAACACTGAAGCTTTCTTT
CSVGGQGWNTEAFF
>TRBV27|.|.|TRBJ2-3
TGTGCCAGCAAGACCGGATCGAGCACAGATACGCAGTATTTT
CASKTGSSTDTQYF
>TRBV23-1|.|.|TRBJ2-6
TGCGCCAGCAGTCAATCAGGCTCTGGGGCCAACGTCCTGACTTTC
CASSQSGSGANVLTF
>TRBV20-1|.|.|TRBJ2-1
TGCAGTGCTAGTGAAGCTATGTACTCCTACAATGAGCAGTTCTTC
CSASEAMYSYNEQFF
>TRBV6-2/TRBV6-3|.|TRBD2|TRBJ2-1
TGTGCCAGCAGTTACCCCGCGGCTAGCGGGAGTGACGAGCAGTTCTTC
CASSYPAASGSDEQFF
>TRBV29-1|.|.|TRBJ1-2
TGCAGCGTTGAAGATGTCTCCCTCCGCTACACCTTC
CSVEDVSLRYTF
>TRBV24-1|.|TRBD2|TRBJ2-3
TGTGCCACCGGGACCGGGAGGGATACGCAGTATTTT
CATGTGRDTQYF
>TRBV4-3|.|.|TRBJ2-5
TGCGCCAGCAGCCAAGCCTTCCCGGCATTAGAGACCCAGTACTTC
CASSQAFPALETQYF
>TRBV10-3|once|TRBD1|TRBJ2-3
TGTGCCATCAAATCGACAGGGGGCACAGATACGCAGTATTTT
CAIKSTGGTDTQYF
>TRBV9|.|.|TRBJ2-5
TGTGCCAGCAGCGTAGCTGAGGGCCACCTACAAGAGACCCAGTACTTC
CASSVAEGHLQETQYF
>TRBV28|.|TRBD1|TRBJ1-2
TGTGCCAGCAGGAGACAGGGGGCAGGGGGCTACACCTTC
CASRRQGAGGYTF
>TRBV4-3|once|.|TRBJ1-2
TGCGCCAGCAGCCACCCGGGGGAGTCAAGGGGCGGCTACACCTTC
CASSHPGESRGGYTF
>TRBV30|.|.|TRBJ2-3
TGTGCCTGGAGTGTCTCAGATACGCAGTATTTT
CAWSVSDTQYF
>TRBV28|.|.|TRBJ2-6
TGTGCCAGCGGTCTAGCCTCTGGGGCCAACGTCCTGACTTTC
CASGLASGANVLTF
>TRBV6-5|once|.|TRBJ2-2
TGTGCCACTAGGAAGGACGGAACCGGGGAGCTGTTTTTT
CATRKDGTGELFF
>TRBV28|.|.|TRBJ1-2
TGTGCCAGCAGGGATTCATCAGGGATTTTCCTCTATGGCTACACCTTC
CASRDSSGIFLYGYTF
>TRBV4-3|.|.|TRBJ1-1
TGCGCCAGCAGCCAAGGGAGAGCCATGAACACTGAAGCTTTCTTT
CASSQGRAMNTEAFF
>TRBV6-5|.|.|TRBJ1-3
TGTGCCAGCAGTTCCCCGGGGAGAGGGTCTGGAAACACCATATATTTT
CASSSPGRGSGNTIYF
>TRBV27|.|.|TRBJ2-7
TGTGCCACAGGGGGGCAGGGACGGTACGAGCAGTACTTC
CATGGQGRYEQYF
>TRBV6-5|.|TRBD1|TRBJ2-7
TGTGCCAGCAGCCTACAGGGGGCCTACGAGCAGTACTTC
CASSLQGAYEQYF
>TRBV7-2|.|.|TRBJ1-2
TGTGCCAGCAGCTCTTACCCCAATCTGCACGGCTACACCTTC
CASSSYPNLHGYTF